These T cell receptor beta chains were read from a single sample in a study of T cell responses to AZD1222 COVID-19 vaccine. Data came from immunoSEQ multiplex PCR; TCRdb stores just in-frame clones and leaves some out. The table includes about 180,000 clones, about nine tenths detected once. This sample comprised peripheral blood, obtained on day 0 of AZD1222 vaccination. The receptors originated from an adult in good health. Each CDR3 is given with its conserved first and last residue. A D gene is named only where the DNA matches it firmly. The size entry is marked missing in some rows and otherwise reads once, few, many or a size class.

TRBV2	-	TRBJ1-4	TRBD1	TGTGCCAGCAGGGACAGGGGGACCAATGAAAAACTGTTTTTT	CASRDRGTNEKLFF
TRBV5-4	-	TRBJ1-1	-	TGTGCCAGCAGCTTGGGTCTGGGGACGACTGAAGCTTTCTTT	CASSLGLGTTEAFF
TRBV7-9	once	TRBJ2-5	TRBD2	TGTGCCAGCAGCCCCGGGCTAGCGGGGGGACAAGAGACCCAGTACTTC	CASSPGLAGGQETQYF
TRBV6-1	-	TRBJ2-1	TRBD1	TGTGCCAGCAGTGAAGAGGGGGCGAATGAGCAGTTCTTC	CASSEEGANEQFF
TRBV16	-	TRBJ1-4	TRBD1	TGTGCCAGCAGCCAATCTTACAGGGGAGCTAATGAAAAACTGTTTTTT	CASSQSYRGANEKLFF
TRBV7-6	-	TRBJ2-7	TRBD2	TGTGCCAGCAGCTTTCGCGCGGGGGACCCCCGCGAGCAGTACTTC	CASSFRAGDPREQYF
TRBV9	-	TRBJ2-1	-	TGTGCCAGCAGCGTAGGCGTCAATGAGCAGTTCTTC	CASSVGVNEQFF
TRBV18	-	TRBJ1-6	-	TGTGCCAGCTCACCTGAAGGGAGCTCCTATAATTCACCCCTCCACTTT	CASSPEGSSYNSPLHF
TRBV7-8	once	TRBJ1-2	-	TGTGCCAGCAGCCCGGTTTTAACAGGAGTTTATGGCTACACCTTC	CASSPVLTGVYGYTF
TRBV28	once	TRBJ1-1	TRBD1	TGTGCCAGCAGTTTTTCCCCCCGGGACAGGGGGAACACTGAAGCTTTCTTT	CASSFSPRDRGNTEAFF
TRBV6-4	-	TRBJ2-3	TRBD2	TGTGCCAGCAGAAGGACTAGCGGGGACACAGATACGCAGTATTTT	CASRRTSGDTDTQYF
TRBV10-1	-	TRBJ2-2	-	TGCGCCAGCAGTGAGTCGATCGGGCAGCCGAACACCGGGGAGCTGTTTTTT	CASSESIGQPNTGELFF
TRBV3-1/TRBV3-2	-	TRBJ1-4	-	TGTGCCAGCAGCCTCTCGGGGGGTGGACTGTTTTTT	CASSLSGGGLFF
TRBV12-3/TRBV12-4	-	TRBJ2-7	-	TGTGCCAGCGGGGAAGGGCTTGAAGAGCAGTACTTC	CASGEGLEEQYF
TRBV28	-	TRBJ1-3	-	TGTGCCAGCACCGGATCCGGGACAAACTCTGGAAACACCATATATTTT	CASTGSGTNSGNTIYF
TRBV10-3	-	TRBJ2-3	TRBD1	TGTGCCATCAGTGAGGGAGCAGGGGGAATAAGAGATACGCAGTATTTT	CAISEGAGGIRDTQYF
TRBV24-1	-	TRBJ2-1	TRBD2	TGTGCCACCAGTTCCAACCTAGCGGGCTTATTTCCTTACAATGAGCAGTTCTTC	CATSSNLAGLFPYNEQFF
TRBV7-6	-	TRBJ2-1	-	TGTGCCAGCAGCTCAAGGGGTTTGGAGCTCTCCTACAATGAGCAGTTCTTC	CASSSRGLELSYNEQFF
TRBV5-1	-	TRBJ1-2	-	TGCGCCAGCAGACTTTCAGCGGGGACTAACTATGGCTACACCTTC	CASRLSAGTNYGYTF
TRBV6-1	-	TRBJ2-7	-	TGTGCCAGCAGTGAAGGGGCCTACGAGCAGTACTTC	CASSEGAYEQYF
TRBV3-1/TRBV3-2	-	TRBJ2-3	-	TGTGCCAGCAGCCAAGATATGGGGCCCACAGATACGCAGTATTTT	CASSQDMGPTDTQYF
TRBV6-5	-	TRBJ1-5	-	TGTGCCAGCAGTTTGGGCAGCCCCGATCAGCCCCAGCATTTT	CASSLGSPDQPQHF
TRBV6-5	few	TRBJ1-2	TRBD1	TGTGCCAGCGGCCCTCGAAGGGGGCCCATCTATGGCTACACCTTC	CASGPRRGPIYGYTF
TRBV9	-	TRBJ1-6	TRBD1	TGTGCCAGCAGCGTCGGGACAGTCAATTCACCCCTCCACTTT	CASSVGTVNSPLHF
TRBV5-6	-	TRBJ1-5	-	TGTGCCAGCAGCCGTGGAAATCGCAATCAGCCCCAGCATTTT	CASSRGNRNQPQHF
TRBV7-3	-	TRBJ2-7	-	TGTGCCAGCAGCAAAGAGGTAGGGAGCGAGCAGTACTTC	CASSKEVGSEQYF
TRBV4-2	-	TRBJ2-2	-	TGTGCCAGCAGCCAAGAGCAGCTAGACATGGGGGAGCTGTTTTTT	CASSQEQLDMGELFF
TRBV30	-	TRBJ1-1	-	TGTGCCTGGAGTGTACGTTTTAGGGCTTTCTTT	CAWSVRFRAFF
TRBV18	-	TRBJ2-3	TRBD2	TGTGCCAGCTCACCCCTCAGCGGGGGGGCATCCGGCACAGATACGCAGTATTTT	CASSPLSGGASGTDTQYF
TRBV19	many	TRBJ1-2	-	TGTGCCAGTAGTATAAATTTCCGGACGGATCCCCCAACCCACCAGGGCTACACCTTC	CASSINFRTDPPTHQGYTF
TRBV18	-	TRBJ2-3	-	TGTGCCAGCTCAACCTCGGGGCCAGATACGCAGTATTTT	CASSTSGPDTQYF
TRBV4-1	-	TRBJ1-6	-	TGCGCCAGCAGCCGGGACCGGAACAGGGCAGTGGATTCACCCCTCCACTTT	CASSRDRNRAVDSPLHF
TRBV28	-	TRBJ2-2	TRBD1	TGTGCCAGCAGCTCGGGACAGAGATCCACCGGGGAGCTGTTTTTT	CASSSGQRSTGELFF
TRBV2	once	TRBJ1-5	-	TGTGCCAGCAAACCGTCGACTTCCACCCCCCAGCCCCAGCATTTT	CASKPSTSTPQPQHF
TRBV18	-	TRBJ1-1	TRBD1	TGTGCCAGCTCCTGGGGAAACGGACAGGGGGCGAACACTGAAGCTTTCTTT	CASSWGNGQGANTEAFF
TRBV28	-	TRBJ2-3	TRBD2	TGTGCCAGCAGTTGGGCGGGGGGGCGCACAGATACGCAGTATTTT	CASSWAGGRTDTQYF
TRBV18	-	TRBJ1-1	TRBD1	TGTGCCAGCTCACCGGGACAGGTTCGGAGCACTGAAGCTTTCTTT	CASSPGQVRSTEAFF
TRBV11-3	-	TRBJ2-3	-	TGTGCCAGCAGCTTAATGGAGGGATGGAGCACAGATACGCAGTATTTT	CASSLMEGWSTDTQYF
TRBV7-3	-	TRBJ1-1	-	TGTGCCAGCAGCCCCCTCGGGGGGGATAAAGCTTTCTTT	CASSPLGGDKAFF
TRBV2	-	TRBJ1-2	-	TGTGCCAGCAGTACGGCGGCAGGGCTAAACCATGGCTACACCTTC	CASSTAAGLNHGYTF
TRBV28	few	TRBJ2-3	TRBD1	TGTGCCAGCAGAGGTTTAGGGGGCTTAACTTACACAGATACGCAGTATTTT	CASRGLGGLTYTDTQYF
TRBV7-9	-	TRBJ1-6	-	TGTGCCAGCAGCCGGGTGATGAATTCACCCCTCCACTTT	CASSRVMNSPLHF
TRBV28	-	TRBJ2-5	TRBD1	TGTGCCAGCAGGCGGACAGGACAAGAGACCCAGTACTTC	CASRRTGQETQYF
TRBV10-2	-	TRBJ2-1	TRBD2	TGCGCCAGCCGACTAGCGGGGAGCTCCTACAATGAGCAGTTCTTC	CASRLAGSSYNEQFF
TRBV6-1	-	TRBJ2-5	-	TGTGCCAGCAGTGACCCCCCAGAGACCCAGTACTTC	CASSDPPETQYF